This entry features one T cell receptor beta chain sequence. Trimming at V came to 0 bases and at J to 5 bases, leaving 3 bases not matched to a gene. Germline V CDR1 and CDR2: MNHEY, SVGEGT. This CDR3 contains 14 residues. These data originate in a study of blood T cell repertoires in COVID-19. Profiled with immunoSEQ multiplex PCR; TCRdb holds only in-frame clones, not every one. Altogether around 500,000 clones are present, 88% being singletons, with the ten largest covering 6.5% to 9.5%. The sequenced sample consisted of PBMCs or T cells enriched from blood (not recorded which). The source of this sequence is a woman aged 60 to 75 who had recovered from COVID-19. The V gene is TRBV6-2 or TRBV6-3, the J gene TRBJ1-1; TRBD1 matches 7 bases. This chain's CDR3 is CASSYSTGYTEAFF. The CDR3 DNA follows: TGTGCCAGCAGTTACTCGACAGGGTATACTGAAGCTTTCTTT.